One and the same sample provided the 20 T cell receptor beta chains below, sequenced in a study of T-cell memory formation after mild COVID-19. Via MiXCR, TCRdb re-called the 5' RACE reads, giving one row per CDR3 protein. The sample lists approximately 270,000 distinct CDR3 sequences, about 17% occurring once. The source material was PBMCs or a T cell subset sorted from them (not recorded which). The receptors stem from a man aged 18 to 29 who had mild COVID-19 (a few samples of this study predate the infection). Cell type and time point are not known.

The rearrangement uses TRBV7-2 and TRBJ2-7; TRBD2 agrees at 8 bases. The V segment lost 3 bases and the J segment 3 bases; nucleotides outside the gene matches: 4. The CDR3 covers 14 residues. Germline assignment: CDR1 SGHTA and CDR2 FQGNSA. The CDR3 coding sequence is TGTGCCAGCAGCTTGGTAGCGGGGTACTACGAGCAGTACGTC. This encodes CASSLVAGYYEQYV.

This chain uses TRBV12-3 or TRBV12-4 with TRBJ2-3; the D is unclear. Between the trimmed V and J ends, which lost 6 bases and 3 bases, there was a span of 7 bases. This CDR3 has 12 amino acids. The CDR3 nucleotides are TGTGCCAGCAGCGACGGGACAGATACGCAGTATTTT. Translation: CASSDGTDTQYF.

This clonotype was seen at least ten times. J is TRBJ2-1 and V is TRBV20-1, with TRBD1 matching 9 bases. CDR1 and CDR2 from the germline V gene are DFQATT and SNEGSKA (reference sequence). With V trimmed by 3 bases and J by 9 bases, 15 bases remained unmatched. The CDR3 loop spans 16 amino acids. CDR3 region: CSASSPRDRESSEQFF. The CDR3 DNA is TGCAGTGCTAGCTCCCCGAGGGACAGGGAGTCTAGTGAGCAGTTCTTC.

This clonotype was picked up a small number of times. The rearrangement uses TRBV15 and TRBJ2-1; D not resolved. Per germline, CDR1 LNHNV and CDR2 YYDKDF (reference sequence). The CDR3 consists of 13 residues. Trimming pared 1 base from V and 7 bases from J, leaving 8 bases between. The CDR3 DNA sequence: TGTGCCACCAGCAGAGTTGATGTAAATGAGCAGTTCTTC. This translates into CATSRVDVNEQFF.

The V gene is TRBV2, the J gene TRBJ1-4, with TRBD1 identical over 9 bases. The CDR3 contains 16 residues. The V gene end was trimmed by 3 bases and the J gene end by 6 bases; junction bases not matched to a gene: 8. Germline V gives CDR1 SNHLY, CDR2 FYNNEI. The CDR3 DNA reads TGTGCCAGCAGTGATACCCGGGACAGGGATCATGAAAAACTGTTTTTT. Translated: CASSDTRDRDHEKLFF. The full variable domain, in which reference TRBV2 and TRBJ1-4 provide the parts outside the CDR3, is EPEVTQTPSHQVTQMGQEVILRCVPISNHLYFYWYRQILGQKVEFLVSFYNNEISEKSEIFDDQFSVERPDGSNFTLKIRSTKLEDSAMYFCASSDTRDRDHEKLFFGSGTQLSVL.

The count of this clonotype is one. V is TRBV24-1 and J is TRBJ2-6, with no clear D. The V end lost 9 bases, the J end lost 5 bases, and 10 bases lay between the germline ends. Germline CDR1 KGHDR, CDR2 SFDVKD. CDR3 length equals 13 residues. CDR3 protein: CATEGSRANVLTF. The CDR3 DNA is TGTGCCACCGAAGGTAGTAGGGCCAACGTCCTGACTTTC.

V is TRBV12-3 or TRBV12-4 and J is TRBJ1-1; no definite D call. Trimming cost V 6 bases and J 4 bases, with 18 bases left between them. This CDR3 is 15 amino acids long. The CDR3: CASSSQPAGRTEAFF. In DNA form, the CDR3 reads TGTGCCAGCAGCTCCCAACCCGCCGGGCGCACTGAAGCTTTCTTT.

This clonotype occurred many times. This chain's CDR3 is CASSLARDGSQPQHF. In nucleotides, the CDR3 is TGTGCCAGCAGTTTAGCCAGGGATGGTAGTCAGCCCCAGCATTTT. This chain joins TRBV12-3 or TRBV12-4 and TRBJ1-5, with D perhaps matching TRBD1 (5 bases). Between the trimmed V and J ends, which lost 0 bases and 6 bases, there was a span of 12 bases. The CDR3 totals 15 residues.

The chain combines TRBV10-3 with TRBJ1-5; 8 bases line up with TRBD1. This CDR3 is built from 14 residues. Germline loops: CDR1 ENHRY, CDR2 SYGVKD. The J segment lost 5 bases and the V segment lost 5 bases, leaving 5 bases of the junction unmatched. The CDR3 region has the DNA TGTGCCATCAGTCGACAGGGGCAACATCAGCCCCAGCATTTT. This translates into CAISRQGQHQPQHF.

This clonotype has more than one count but fewer than ten. This sequence joins TRBV24-1 and TRBJ2-3; D remains ambiguous. The germline gives CDR1 KGHDR, CDR2 SFDVKD. The CDR3 totals 11 residues. Trimming pared 4 bases from V and 10 bases from J, leaving 8 bases between. CDR3 coding DNA: TGTGCCACCAGTGACCCCCGCGCGCAGTATTTT. Translating gives CATSDPRAQYF.

This clonotype was detected once. This chain connects TRBV6-5 to TRBJ2-7; 8 nucleotides match TRBD1. Germline values: CDR1 MNHEY, CDR2 SVGAGI. The ends lost 6 bases at V and 6 bases at J; junction bases unmatched: 10. The CDR3 loop spans 14 amino acids. The CDR3 DNA sequence: TGTGCCAGCAGGATGACAGGGGCCGCTCGCGAGCAGTACGTC. Its protein is CASRMTGAAREQYV.

The rearrangement links TRBV20-1 to TRBJ2-7; 7 nucleotides agree with TRBD1. The junction had 6 bases not matched to a gene; V was cut back by 1 base and J by 0 bases. Germline values: CDR1 DFQATT, CDR2 SNEGSKA (reference sequence). The CDR3 is 15 amino acids. This CDR3 reads CSARGLDRASYEQYF. The DNA of the CDR3 is TGCAGTGCTAGAGGCCTTGACAGGGCCTCCTACGAGCAGTACTTC.

The chain recombines TRBV5-6 with TRBJ2-5, with D unclear. The germline V gene encodes CDR1 SGHDT and CDR2 YYEEEE. V was shortened by 3 bases and J by 5 bases, with 14 bases between the two germline ends. This CDR3 has 14 residues. CDR3 region: CASSWSRVRETQYF. The CDR3 DNA reads TGTGCCAGCAGCTGGAGTAGGGTTCGGGAGACCCAGTACTTC.

This clonotype has only a few counts. V is TRBV5-1 and J is TRBJ2-3; D perhaps matches TRBD1 (5 bases). From germline, CDR1 is SGHRS and CDR2 YFSETQ. V lost 4 bases, J lost 3 bases, and 12 bases lay in between. This CDR3 is built from 14 residues. CDR3 sequence (DNA): TGCGCCAGCAGCCCCTGGGCAGGGACAGATACGCAGTATTTT. Amino acids: CASSPWAGTDTQYF.

This clonotype showed up just a few times. This rearrangement joins TRBV27 to TRBJ1-1; TRBD1 might be the D (5 bases). V was clipped by 5 bases and J by 5 bases, with 15 bases between them. Germline CDR1 MNHEY, CDR2 SMNVEV (reference sequence). The CDR3 is 14 residues long. CDR3 sequence (DNA): TGTGCCAGCAGTCCCTATCGGGGGGGAACTGAAGCTTTCTTT. It specifies CASSPYRGGTEAFF.

This clonotype was observed a handful of times. The V gene is TRBV12-3 or TRBV12-4, the J gene TRBJ2-5; perhaps D is TRBD1 or TRBD2 (5 bases each). The CDR3 runs 14 residues. V lost 5 bases and J lost 5, with 15 bases in between. The DNA for the CDR3 is TGTGCCAGCAGTCCGGGACCGGTCAGGGAGACCCAGTACTTC. As protein: CASSPGPVRETQYF.

This clonotype was observed a handful of times. The chain recombines TRBV4-1 with TRBJ2-5; 7 bases fit TRBD1. CDR3 length: 14 amino acids. Looked up from germline, CDR1 is MGHRA and CDR2 is YSYEKL. V trimming: 0 bases; J trimming: 5 bases; junction bases outside the gene matches: 3. The CDR3 spells CASSQEPGGETQYF. The CDR3 nucleotides are TGCGCCAGCAGCCAAGAGCCAGGGGGTGAGACCCAGTACTTC.

The chain couples TRBV11-2 to TRBJ2-2, with D hard to call. The germline V and J ends were trimmed by 5 bases and 2 bases, with 6 bases remaining between them. Germline CDR1 reads SGHAT; CDR2 reads FQNNGV. This CDR3 contains 13 residues. The CDR3, as DNA: TGTGCCAGCAGCGCCAGCAACACCGGGGAGCTGTTTTTT. Its translation is CASSASNTGELFF.

There are many counts of this clonotype. In DNA, the CDR3 is TGTGCCAGCAGGGACAGGGGGCCTGGCTACACCTTC. Translation gives CASRDRGPGYTF. This chain joins TRBV2 and TRBJ1-2; 11 bases line up with TRBD1. The CDR3 runs to 12 residues. With V trimmed by 6 bases and J by 7 bases, 1 base remained unmatched. CDR1 and CDR2 from the germline V gene are SNHLY and FYNNEI.

In its sample, this clonotype was seen many times. The V call is TRBV20-1, the J call TRBJ2-2; no reliable D call. The CDR3 consists of 17 residues. Trimming stripped 3 bases from V and 0 bases from J, with 17 bases between. Germline CDR1 is DFQATT and CDR2 is SNEGSKA (reference sequence). The CDR3, as DNA: TGCAGTGCTAGTCTACCCTTAGGGCGCTCGAACACCGGGGAGCTGTTTTTT. As protein: CSASLPLGRSNTGELFF.